These T cell receptor beta chains were read from a single sample in a study of radiotherapy plus CTLA-4 blockade in lung cancer. The repertoire was sequenced with immunoSEQ multiplex PCR; TCRdb's copy has only in-frame clones and lacks some. Seen here are tens of thousands of clones, around 72% observed once, and the top ten hold around an eighth. The sample was peripheral blood, taken from a patient treated with radiotherapy plus ipilimumab. Receptors originate from a human donor with non-small cell lung cancer that progressed on radiotherapy plus ipilimumab. Both conserved end residues are part of each CDR3. The order of the fields is V gene, clone size, J gene, D gene, CDR3 DNA, CDR3 protein. A D gene is named only where the DNA matches it firmly. Clone size is shown for a subset of rows, as once, few, many or a class of expanded clone.

V gene: TRBV10-3; clone size: once; J gene: TRBJ2-7; D gene: .; CDR3 DNA: TGTGCCATCAGTGAGTTGACCGAAAGGGGGGGCGAGCAGTACTTC; CDR3 protein: CAISELTERGGEQYF
V gene: TRBV29-1; clone size: .; J gene: TRBJ1-2; D gene: .; CDR3 DNA: TGCAGCGTTGCCGAGGATAGCTATGGCTACACCTTC; CDR3 protein: CSVAEDSYGYTF
V gene: TRBV6-1; clone size: .; J gene: TRBJ2-2; D gene: .; CDR3 DNA: TGTGCCAGCAGTGAATGGGACGGGAGAGGGGCGACGAACACCGGGGAGCTGTTTTTT; CDR3 protein: CASSEWDGRGATNTGELFF
V gene: TRBV7-2; clone size: .; J gene: TRBJ2-3; D gene: TRBD2; CDR3 DNA: TGTGCCAGCAGCTTGACTAGCGGGGGGTTGGCAGATACGCAGTATTTT; CDR3 protein: CASSLTSGGLADTQYF
V gene: TRBV11-2; clone size: .; J gene: TRBJ2-7; D gene: TRBD2; CDR3 DNA: TGTGCCAGCAGCTTTAGCGGGAGGGCCCGCGAGCAGTACTTC; CDR3 protein: CASSFSGRAREQYF
V gene: TRBV6-5; clone size: .; J gene: TRBJ1-5; D gene: TRBD1; CDR3 DNA: TGTGCCAGCAGTACAGGGGCCGACAATCAGCCCCAGCATTTT; CDR3 protein: CASSTGADNQPQHF
V gene: TRBV1; clone size: .; J gene: TRBJ2-1; D gene: .; CDR3 DNA: TGCACCAGCAGCCCGCCCGCCGGCGCCGACTCCTACAATGAGCAGTTCTTC; CDR3 protein: CTSSPPAGADSYNEQFF
V gene: TRBV6-5; clone size: few; J gene: TRBJ2-2; D gene: .; CDR3 DNA: TGTGCCAGCAGTTACTCGGCCAGCGCCGGGGAGCTGTTTTTT; CDR3 protein: CASSYSASAGELFF
V gene: TRBV6-1; clone size: .; J gene: TRBJ2-4; D gene: .; CDR3 DNA: TGTGCCAGCAGTGAAGCGAGACTCTTAGGGGTAGCCAAAAACATTCAGTACTTC; CDR3 protein: CASSEARLLGVAKNIQYF
V gene: TRBV6-1; clone size: .; J gene: TRBJ1-4; D gene: .; CDR3 DNA: TGTGCCAGCAGCGAGGTTGCAACTAATGAAAAACTGTTTTTT; CDR3 protein: CASSEVATNEKLFF
V gene: TRBV12-2; clone size: .; J gene: TRBJ2-1; D gene: .; CDR3 DNA: TGTGCAAGTCCCGACTGGCCGGACAGGGTCCGTAACAATGAGCAGTTCTTC; CDR3 protein: CASPDWPDRVRNNEQFF
V gene: TRBV4-3; clone size: .; J gene: TRBJ1-4; D gene: .; CDR3 DNA: TGCGCCAGCAGCCAAGGGGGGGGAGGTAAACTGTTTTTT; CDR3 protein: CASSQGGGGKLFF
V gene: TRBV7-2; clone size: .; J gene: TRBJ1-1; D gene: .; CDR3 DNA: TGTGCCAGCAGCTTACAGGCAGTGAACACTGAAGCTTTCTTT; CDR3 protein: CASSLQAVNTEAFF
V gene: TRBV27; clone size: .; J gene: TRBJ1-2; D gene: .; CDR3 DNA: TGTGCCAGCAGTTTTGACGGGGTTTATGGCTACACCTTC; CDR3 protein: CASSFDGVYGYTF
V gene: TRBV21-1; clone size: .; J gene: TRBJ1-4; D gene: .; CDR3 DNA: TGTGCCAGCACCAGCAGGAGGGGGGTCGGTAAAGAAAAACTGTTTTTT; CDR3 protein: CASTSRRGVGKEKLFF
V gene: TRBV11-1; clone size: .; J gene: TRBJ1-3; D gene: .; CDR3 DNA: TGTGCCACCAAAGGATTCTCTGGAAACACCATATATTTT; CDR3 protein: CATKGFSGNTIYF
V gene: TRBV7-2; clone size: .; J gene: TRBJ1-1; D gene: TRBD1; CDR3 DNA: TGTGCCAGCAGCGCGGACAGGTCGAACACTGAAGCTTTCTTT; CDR3 protein: CASSADRSNTEAFF
V gene: TRBV19; clone size: .; J gene: TRBJ2-5; D gene: .; CDR3 DNA: TGTGCCAGTAGTATAGATAACACAGATCAAGAGACCCAGTACTTC; CDR3 protein: CASSIDNTDQETQYF
V gene: TRBV19; clone size: .; J gene: TRBJ1-1; D gene: .; CDR3 DNA: TGTGCCAGTAGGAGGGGGGACACTGAAGCTTTCTTT; CDR3 protein: CASRRGDTEAFF
V gene: TRBV18; clone size: .; J gene: TRBJ2-5; D gene: .; CDR3 DNA: TGTGCCAGCTCACCTCGGACTGGGGAGACCCAGTACTTC; CDR3 protein: CASSPRTGETQYF
V gene: TRBV13; clone size: .; J gene: TRBJ2-1; D gene: TRBD2; CDR3 DNA: TGTGCCAGCAGCCCACGGACTAGCGGGAGGGGCCGGGGGCCCAATGAGCAGTTCTTC; CDR3 protein: CASSPRTSGRGRGPNEQFF
V gene: TRBV10-1; clone size: .; J gene: TRBJ2-3; D gene: .; CDR3 DNA: TGCGCCAGCTCTCCCCAAAGGGCAGATACGCAGTATTTT; CDR3 protein: CASSPQRADTQYF
V gene: TRBV28; clone size: .; J gene: TRBJ2-2; D gene: .; CDR3 DNA: TGTGCCAGCAGACCTCTCCTCGACACCGGGGAGCTGTTTTTT; CDR3 protein: CASRPLLDTGELFF
V gene: TRBV6-6; clone size: .; J gene: TRBJ2-1; D gene: TRBD1; CDR3 DNA: TGTGCCAGCAGTCGGCCCGGGACAGTAACCTACAATGAGCAGTTCTTC; CDR3 protein: CASSRPGTVTYNEQFF
V gene: TRBV9; clone size: .; J gene: TRBJ1-1; D gene: .; CDR3 DNA: TGTGCCAGCAGCGTAGGTATAGGGTCAGGGAACACTGAAGCTTTCTTT; CDR3 protein: CASSVGIGSGNTEAFF
V gene: TRBV10-3; clone size: .; J gene: TRBJ1-2; D gene: .; CDR3 DNA: TGTGCCATCAGTGAGTCAGTGAGGGTGTCGGACTATGGCTACACCTTC; CDR3 protein: CAISESVRVSDYGYTF
V gene: TRBV29-1; clone size: .; J gene: TRBJ1-1; D gene: .; CDR3 DNA: TGCAGCGTTGAAGATAATACTGAAGCTTTCTTT; CDR3 protein: CSVEDNTEAFF
V gene: TRBV30; clone size: .; J gene: TRBJ2-1; D gene: .; CDR3 DNA: TGTGCCTGGAGTGTACAAGGGAGCAATGAGCAGTTCTTC; CDR3 protein: CAWSVQGSNEQFF
V gene: TRBV29-1; clone size: .; J gene: TRBJ2-1; D gene: TRBD2; CDR3 DNA: TGCAGCGGGGGGGGAGACAGCTACAATGAGCAGTTCTTC; CDR3 protein: CSGGGDSYNEQFF
V gene: TRBV7-9; clone size: few; J gene: TRBJ1-1; D gene: TRBD1; CDR3 DNA: TGTGCCAGCAGCGACCAAGACAGGGTAGGTGAAGCTTTCTTT; CDR3 protein: CASSDQDRVGEAFF
V gene: TRBV6-5; clone size: .; J gene: TRBJ2-7; D gene: .; CDR3 DNA: TGTGCCAGCAGCCCCGCCGGCGGGGCCTCCTACGAGCAGTACTTC; CDR3 protein: CASSPAGGASYEQYF
V gene: TRBV28; clone size: .; J gene: TRBJ2-3; D gene: TRBD2; CDR3 DNA: TGTGCCAGCGTCCGACTAGCGGGAGGCGGAGGAACGCAGTATTTT; CDR3 protein: CASVRLAGGGGTQYF
V gene: TRBV6-6; clone size: .; J gene: TRBJ1-5; D gene: .; CDR3 DNA: TGTGCCAGCAGTTACAGGGTTGTGGGCAATCAGCCCCAGCATTTT; CDR3 protein: CASSYRVVGNQPQHF
V gene: TRBV7-3; clone size: .; J gene: TRBJ2-1; D gene: TRBD2; CDR3 DNA: TGTGCCAGCAGCTTAACGCCTAGCGGGAGGGATGAGCAGTTCTTC; CDR3 protein: CASSLTPSGRDEQFF
V gene: TRBV18; clone size: once; J gene: TRBJ2-1; D gene: .; CDR3 DNA: TGTGCCAGCTCACCCAGTATTAGCTCCTACAATGAGCAGTTCTTC; CDR3 protein: CASSPSISSYNEQFF
V gene: TRBV10-3; clone size: few; J gene: TRBJ2-1; D gene: TRBD1; CDR3 DNA: TGTGCCACCAGACAGGGGTACAATGAGCAGTTCTTC; CDR3 protein: CATRQGYNEQFF
V gene: TRBV6-5; clone size: .; J gene: TRBJ2-7; D gene: .; CDR3 DNA: TGTGCCAGCAGTTCTAATAACCGGGATCAATACGAGCAGTACTTC; CDR3 protein: CASSSNNRDQYEQYF
V gene: TRBV9; clone size: .; J gene: TRBJ2-1; D gene: TRBD2; CDR3 DNA: TGTGCCAGCAGCGTAGGTGGACTAGCGAACTACAATGAGCAGTTCTTC; CDR3 protein: CASSVGGLANYNEQFF
V gene: TRBV6-1; clone size: .; J gene: TRBJ1-5; D gene: .; CDR3 DNA: TGTGCCAGCAGTGGACAGTATAGCAATCAGCCCCAGCATTTT; CDR3 protein: CASSGQYSNQPQHF